The 29 T cell receptor beta chains below come from one sample, sequenced in a study of T cells expressing NK-cell markers. From the 5' RACE reads, TCRdb lists one entry per CDR3 protein and no DNA. Recorded for this sample: tens of thousands of distinct CDR3 sequences. What was sequenced was blood T cells: a sorted CD56 or NKG2C T cell subset, CD4+ or CD8+ T cells, or bulk PBMC T cells (not recorded which). The source is a woman aged 18 to 75 in good health.

This rearrangement joins TRBV27 to TRBJ2-7; the TCRdb D gene call, TRBD1, has no DNA to confirm it. This CDR3 has 17 amino acids. Germline V gives CDR1 MNHEY, CDR2 SMNVEV (reference sequence). The CDR3 here is CASSLPPQGQGFHEQYF.

The V call is TRBV15, the J call TRBJ1-4; TCRdb lists TRBD1, though no DNA is available to test this call. Germline V gene data show CDR1 as LNHNV and CDR2 as YYDKDF (reference sequence). This CDR3 comprises 15 residues. The CDR3 is CATSREWGSNEKLFF.

The chain recombines TRBV5-1 with TRBJ1-5; the D call from TCRdb, TRBD1, cannot be confirmed without DNA. Germline assignment: CDR1 SGHRS and CDR2 YFSETQ. This CDR3 contains 18 residues. CDR3 sequence: CASSQGWRRDYSNQPQHF.

This rearrangement joins TRBV2 to TRBJ2-3. This CDR3 spans 17 amino acids. Germline values: CDR1 SNHLY, CDR2 FYNNEI. CDR3 in amino acids: CASSEFLYGYSTDTQYF.

This chain connects TRBV4-1 to TRBJ2-7. CDR1 and CDR2 (germline): MGHRA, YSYEKL. The CDR3 is 15 amino acids. CDR3 amino acids: CASSQSAIASYEQYF.

This chain links TRBV9 with TRBJ2-7. Germline CDR1 SGDLS, CDR2 YYNGEE. CDR3 size: 13 residues. The CDR3 spells CASSADHSYEQYF.

The genes are TRBV5-1 and TRBJ2-1; TCRdb lists TRBD2, though no DNA is available to test this call. The CDR3 totals 18 residues. Germline V CDR1 and CDR2: SGHRS, YFSETQ. CDR3 sequence: CASSPGLAGFSSYNEQFF.

The CDR3 region is CASSPTWTGGVRSPLHF. This chain uses TRBV3-1 with TRBJ1-6; no DNA is available, so the TRBD1 call from TCRdb remains unchecked. CDR3 length: 17 amino acids. CDR1 and CDR2 (germline): LGHDT, YNNKEL (reference sequence).

The chain has TRBV5-1 and TRBJ2-7; TCRdb outputs TRBD2, but without DNA this stays unchecked. The CDR3 has 15 amino acids. CDR1 and CDR2 (germline): SGHRS, YFSETQ. The CDR3 loop reads CASSRNPEGSYEQYF.

The gene calls are TRBV3-1 and TRBJ2-3; checking the TCRdb D call of TRBD1 is not possible without DNA. CDR1 LGHDT and CDR2 YNNKEL come from the germline V gene (reference sequence). This CDR3 is built from 16 residues. CDR3 residues: CASSQLGGPSTDTQYF.

V gene TRBV4-1 combines with J gene TRBJ1-6; there is no DNA to check the TCRdb D call of TRBD1. CDR3 length: 14 residues. Germline CDR1 MGHRA, CDR2 YSYEKL. The CDR3 loop is CASSQTPGTAFLHF.

The chain uses TRBV29-1 and TRBJ2-5. The CDR3 is 12 amino acids. Germline assignment: CDR1 SQVTM and CDR2 ANQGSEA. CDR3: CSVEKGSETQYF.

The chain employs TRBV5-1 and TRBJ2-5. The V gene's germline CDR1 is SGHRS and CDR2 YFSETQ. This CDR3 comprises 12 residues. CDR3 sequence reads: CASSFLLETQYF. Drawing the rest from reference TRBV5-1 and TRBJ2-5, the complete variable domain is KAGVTQTPRYLIKTRGQQVTLSCSPISGHRSVSWYQQTPGQGLQFLFEYFSETQRNKGNFPGRFSGRQFSNSRSEMNVSTLELGDSALYLCASSFLLETQYFGPGTRLLVL.

The chain employs TRBV12-3 or TRBV12-4 and TRBJ1-1. The CDR3 totals 13 residues. CDR3 sequence reads: CASSFGGNPEAFF.

Here the CDR3 reads CASSDSIAGSTGELFF. The gene calls are TRBV6-4 and TRBJ2-2; lacking DNA, the TRBD2 call made by TCRdb goes unchecked. There are 16 residues in the CDR3. The germline gives CDR1 MRHNA, CDR2 SNTAGT.

This chain connects TRBV27 to TRBJ1-4. Germline V gives CDR1 MNHEY, CDR2 SMNVEV (reference sequence). The CDR3 runs to 12 residues. The CDR3 sequence: CASSPRGEKLFF. The full variable domain, its missing parts supplied by reference TRBV27 and TRBJ1-4, is EAQVTQNPRYLITVTGKKLTVTCSQNMNHEYMSWYRQDPGLGLRQIYYSMNVEVTDKGDVPEGYKVSRKEKRNFPLILESPSPNQTSLYFCASSPRGEKLFFGSGTQLSVL.

The chain joins TRBV5-1 to TRBJ2-7; TCRdb picks TRBD1, but there is no DNA to check that call. Looked up from germline, CDR1 is SGHRS and CDR2 is YFSETQ. The CDR3 sequence is 15 residues long. The CDR3 region is CASSLVTAPTYEQYF.

V gene TRBV7-9 combines with J gene TRBJ2-7. From germline, CDR1 is SEHNR and CDR2 FQNEAQ (reference sequence). The CDR3 sequence is 14 residues long. The CDR3 sequence: CASSFEGDTYEQYF.

V gene TRBV29-1 combines with J gene TRBJ2-3; no DNA is available, so the TRBD1 call from TCRdb remains unchecked. The CDR3 has 15 residues. The germline gives CDR1 SQVTM, CDR2 ANQGSEA. CDR3 sequence: CSVDPGGGSTDTQYF.

V usage is TRBV5-1 and J usage is TRBJ1-5; TCRdb outputs TRBD1, but without DNA this stays unchecked. The CDR3 spans 15 residues. Germline V lookup: CDR1 SGHRS, CDR2 YFSETQ. This CDR3 is CASSHRTHSNQPQHF.

Here the CDR3 reads CAISESTPYNEQFF. The genes are TRBV10-3 and TRBJ2-1. The CDR3 has 14 amino acids. Looked up from germline, CDR1 is ENHRY and CDR2 is SYGVKD.

The chain is built from TRBV5-1 and TRBJ2-1; TCRdb reports TRBD1, a call that lacks DNA to check it against. Germline V lookup: CDR1 SGHRS, CDR2 YFSETQ. The CDR3 runs to 19 residues. The CDR3 reads CASSLEIVGQGLAYNEQFF.

The chain recombines TRBV6-5 with TRBJ2-1; TCRdb designates TRBD2, a call that cannot be tested without DNA. The CDR3 loop spans 16 amino acids. Germline V lookup: CDR1 MNHEY, CDR2 SVGAGI. The CDR3 reads CASSYSPSGGRNEQFF.

This sequence joins TRBV12-5 and TRBJ2-1. The CDR3 contains 11 residues. CDR1 and CDR2 (germline): LGHNT, FRNRAP. This chain's CDR3 is CASGAYNEQFF.

The chain couples TRBV27 to TRBJ2-7. Germline V lookup: CDR1 MNHEY, CDR2 SMNVEV (reference sequence). The CDR3 length is 14 residues. CDR3: CASSLTQSSYEQYF.

This chain joins TRBV11-2 and TRBJ2-2. CDR3 length equals 11 residues. Germline lookup yields CDR1 SGHAT and CDR2 FQNNGV. The CDR3 loop reads CASSNAGELFF.

V usage is TRBV14 and J usage is TRBJ2-3; TCRdb selects TRBD2, and the lack of DNA leaves this call unchecked. The germline V gene has CDR1 SGHDN and CDR2 FVKESK. This CDR3 has 15 amino acids. This CDR3 reads CASSLLAGGADTQYF.

The CDR3 spells CASSQEPRPPLHF. The rearrangement joins TRBV3-1 to TRBJ1-6. The length of the CDR3 is 13 residues. The V gene's germline CDR1 is LGHDT and CDR2 YNNKEL (reference sequence). Full variable domain (rest looked up from reference TRBV3-1 and TRBJ1-6): DTAVSQTPKYLVTQMGNDKSIKCEQNLGHDTMYWYKQDSKKFLKIMFSYNNKELIINETVPNRFSPKSPDKAHLNLHINSLELGDSAVYFCASSQEPRPPLHFGNGTRLTVT.

The rearrangement joins TRBV30 to TRBJ2-3; there is no DNA to check the TCRdb D call of TRBD2. The CDR3 covers 15 residues. Germline V CDR1 and CDR2: GTSNPN, SVGIG (reference sequence). The CDR3 loop reads CAWSTGSRRTDTQYF.